This TCR beta chain is drawn from a study of cytomegalovirus exposure and HLA in healthy donors (dated by TCRdb to 2016 to 2017). Context from the whole study: An earlier analysis of roughly 610 of the donors reported over 250 Gb of sequence data and approximately 120 million unique TCR beta sequences obtained from about 200 million T cells. Roughly 5 DR-DQ haplotypes were treated as single units for association and clustering because of strong linkage in the cohort. Using immunosequencing, the study profiled T cell repertoires from around 670 subjects and related those repertoires to cytomegalovirus serostatus. The study aimed to test whether cataloging public T cell receptors could reveal signatures of past pathogen exposure. An earlier analysis of fewer than 700 of the donors applied high-throughput TCR beta sequencing to assess whether each TCR beta V gene segment acted as functional or pseudogenic. A later analysis re-examined previously published TCR beta repertoires from roughly 720 donors and added high-resolution HLA genotyping to investigate patterns of TCR occurrence. Of the 350 to 450 genotyped donors, 75% to 85% were placed in the genetic ancestry cluster associated with self-reported Caucasian donors. Class I and class II HLA loci were covered by the typing at four-digit resolution. Rather than drawing on any new phenotypic data, the later analysis identified candidate immune exposures from TCR beta sequences and the way those sequences occurred across donors. High-throughput TCR immunosequencing, statistical association of individual TCRs with disease status, and machine learning were combined to predict cytomegalovirus infection status. On average, 235,054 unique TCR beta nucleotide sequences were sequenced per donor among a few hundred genotyped donors of the cohort, with 15% to 20% of those sequences being non-productive. Approximately 300 gigabases of sequencing data and 70 million to 100 million unique TCR sequences made up an early release that covered 500 to 650 HLA-typed donors. A later genetic analysis used genome-wide SNP genotypes for about three fifths of the 666 donors, treating that subset as a discovery cohort. In addition to the first cohort of about 650 subjects, a separate validation cohort of approximately 130 different subjects was used. The number of typed donors differed by locus: roughly 629-640 for A, B, C, DRB1 and DQB1; 500 to 550 for DQA1; about 600 for DPA1; and some 470 for DPB1. Every discovery cohort repertoire had been produced on one sequencing platform. Donor age, sex, ethnicity and CMV serostatus were collected together with the repertoire data.

Preparation of the library involved the immunoSEQ multiplex PCR assay. For the multiplex PCR, a mixture combining 60 forward primers for TCR Vbeta segments and 13 reverse primers for TCR Jbeta segments was used. The CDR3 region of rearranged TCR beta genes was amplified from genomic DNA with a multiplex PCR assay. The Illumina HiSeq System was used to sequence the amplified TCR beta libraries as 87-base-pair reads. The original pipeline was this. A later analysis tallied roughly 76 million unique TCR beta chains across the 600 to 700 repertoires, and around 12 million of those chains were shared by two or more donors. Raw reads were error-corrected and collapsed into unique sequences by a nearest-neighbor algorithm in which closely related sequences were merged to remove PCR and sequencing errors. V, D and J gene segments were assigned by aligning CDR3 sequences to IMGT reference sequences. For a sequence to be retained, a match of at least six nucleotides was required to both a V gene segment and a J gene segment. A rearrangement was called productive if the CDR3 had no stop codons and remained in frame with V and J, and every other rearrangement was called non-productive. CDR3 was defined according to IMGT convention as the region running from the second conserved V-encoded cysteine to the conserved J-encoded phenylalanine. Sequences without an unambiguous match to a single V gene segment were excluded from the earlier analysis of over 500 of the donors. In an earlier analysis of a few hundred of the donors, a V segment was called functional when productive rearrangements were above 56.7%, and segregating when the standard deviation between donors exceeded 5%. A statistical classification framework was built to diagnose cytomegalovirus status from the catalog of TCR beta chain sequences. In a later analysis, TCR nucleotide sequences were compared against IMGT/GENE-DB human TR gene sequences so that V and J genes could be assigned. Using the TCRdist pipeline, a later analysis assigned CDR3 sequences along with most-parsimonious VDJ recombination scenarios. A later analysis defined each TCR beta chain by its CDR3 amino acid sequence plus V-gene family, and excluded reads lacking a unique V-gene family. A later analysis removed 592 highly shared, low-generation-probability nucleotide sequences to deal with suspected cross-contamination and a sequencing artifact. In a later analysis, a clonal expansion index was calculated for each public chain from normalized within-repertoire ranks of inferred template counts. In a later analysis, generation probabilities were computed using a VDJ recombination model fitted to out-of-frame rearrangements, and the results were checked against IGoR. In a later analysis, TCR-TCR, TCR-HLA and TCR-CMV co-occurrence was scored with hypergeometric tests, and a repertoire-size bias correction was applied to TCR pairs. To estimate false discovery rates, a later analysis permuted the HLA or CMV assignments 20 times. In a later analysis, co-occurring TCRs were grouped using DBSCAN, and TCRdist sequence similarity was added for clustering within HLA-allele-positive subsets. Repertoires with fewer than 30,000 or more than 120,000 public chains, plus five repertoires with anomalous nucleotide sharing, were excluded from co-occurrence clustering. The table comes from immuneACCESS by way of TCRdb, which keeps in-frame sequences with V and J called. Part of the clones is missing from these tables; in studies checked, under half for an unresolved V gene and the rest for unknown reasons. That table supplies the V and J calls and clone size; D and trimming were determined from the DNA. This sample is represented by 150,000 to 200,000 clones; approximately 59% of them were singletons. Jointly, the top ten make up roughly 2.9% of the sample.

About this clone itself: The clone's antigen remains unknown. No clone much larger than this one lies a single base away; base qualities are absent.

In total, about 650 healthy bone marrow donors made up the cohort. At the time of sampling, all cohort members were nominally healthy, though unrecorded immune exposures were likely present. The donor was CMV seronegative and belonged to the group of over 350 seronegative cohort members. A peripheral blood sample was collected from each donor, and TCR beta sequencing was performed on peripheral blood mononuclear cells. The Qiagen DNeasy Blood Extraction Kit was used to extract genomic DNA from the blood cell samples. The germline V gene sets CDR1 to SGHDT and CDR2 to YYEEEE. After removal of 2 bases from V and 3 bases from J, the junction retains 5 bases not matched to a gene. CDR3 length: 15 amino acids, cysteine to phenylalanine. Solely the CDR3 DNA is kept, with 45 bases framed from the first base. Study-level results and caveats: According to a later genetic analysis, donors in an Asian-associated ancestry cluster had fewer N-insertions in productive TCRs than the approximately 630-donor mean. In an earlier analysis of some 500 of the donors, most TCR beta V segments were observed in productive rearrangements about 87% or about 30% of the time, broadly matching IMGT annotations. Seventeen rarely observed V segments, including chromosome 9 orphons, were excluded from the earlier analysis of about 500 of the donors because counts were too low. A total of 150 to 200 TCR beta chains were listed by the study as associated with cytomegalovirus. A further reported finding was that TCR beta sequences accurately predicted the HLA-A and HLA-B alleles for most subjects in the first cohort. Assigning TCR associations to individual alleles was difficult when HLA alleles, especially DR and DQ, strongly co-occurred. Because HLA typing was missing for some donors at each locus, association tests included only the typed subset. Across donors, most TCR sequences were observed very rarely, whereas some public TCRs were present in many individuals. The authors suggested that the approach could potentially be generalized to other disease states and immunological phenotypes. Correlated functional status among segregating V segments might reflect linkage disequilibrium, but an unknown experimental factor could not be ruled out. The classifier was reported to diagnose cytomegalovirus status with high specificity and sensitivity in both the original cohort and the validation cohort. In this cohort, only TCR beta chains were sequenced, and detectable features were limited by the absence of alpha or paired-chain data. Three of the identified cytomegalovirus-associated TCR beta chains were confirmed in vitro to be specific for cytomegalovirus antigens. In a later analysis, TCR association rates were found to vary across HLA loci, with the most associated TCRs seen for DRB1 alleles and the fewest for HLA-C alleles. CMV serostatus was the only immune exposure information available for the cohort. Because the 87-base-pair reads could not distinguish some IMGT-functional V segments, including TRBV6-2 and TRBV6-3, those segments were excluded. A group of highly shared sequence variants was considered likely to be a technical artifact of the sequencing pipeline. A later genetic analysis associated a missense DCLRE1C variant with V-gene and J-gene trimming of TCR beta chains, and an independent cohort replicated the association. According to a later analysis, parvovirus B19, influenza, CMV and Epstein-Barr virus appeared linked to several top co-occurrence clusters. At a false discovery rate of 0.05, a later analysis linked around 17,000 TCR beta sequences to specific HLA alleles. In a later analysis, most CMV-associated TCR beta chains were found to appear HLA-restricted, with HLA associations seemingly driven largely by CMV exposure. In a later analysis, HLA-associated TCR beta chains were found to be more clonally expanded and to have lower generation probabilities than equally common non-associated chains. The presence/absence analyses assumed that sequencing depth was roughly uniform across donors, and that assumption may not be true.

The sequence links TRBV5-6 to TRBJ2-1; 7 middle bases align to TRBD1. The sample was PBMCs. The TCR was taken from a man aged 40-49 years in good health and CMV-seronegative. The DNA reads as follows: TGTGCCAGCAGCTTTAGACAGGGTAACTACAATGAGCAGTTCTTC. This translates into CASSFRQGNYNEQFF.